This T cell receptor (beta chain) comes out of a study of blood T cell repertoires in COVID-19. Study at large: Specimens from acute and convalescent COVID-19 originated in the United States, Italy and Spain.

Authors' processing steps: Estimated nucleated cell counts came from reference gene primer amplification. Profiling relied on immunoSEQ multiplex PCR, and the TCRdb table lists in-frame clones only, not all of them. V and J calls plus clone size are reproduced from that table; the DNA served to infer D and trimming. The sample holds tens of thousands of clones; around 90% are singletons and the top ten take approximately 1.5%. This CDR3 region has 13 residues. Germline CDR1 is KGHSH and CDR2 is LQKENI. Trimming took 1 base from V and 4 from J, leaving 7 bases between them. The TCR was taken from a man between 60 and 75 years old with acute or convalescent COVID-19. The chain recombines TRBV18 with TRBJ1-2, with D unclear. The sample comprised peripheral blood. The CDR3 DNA reads TGTGCCAGCTCACCACAGGAGGCCTATGGCTACACCTTC. It specifies CASSPQEAYGYTF.